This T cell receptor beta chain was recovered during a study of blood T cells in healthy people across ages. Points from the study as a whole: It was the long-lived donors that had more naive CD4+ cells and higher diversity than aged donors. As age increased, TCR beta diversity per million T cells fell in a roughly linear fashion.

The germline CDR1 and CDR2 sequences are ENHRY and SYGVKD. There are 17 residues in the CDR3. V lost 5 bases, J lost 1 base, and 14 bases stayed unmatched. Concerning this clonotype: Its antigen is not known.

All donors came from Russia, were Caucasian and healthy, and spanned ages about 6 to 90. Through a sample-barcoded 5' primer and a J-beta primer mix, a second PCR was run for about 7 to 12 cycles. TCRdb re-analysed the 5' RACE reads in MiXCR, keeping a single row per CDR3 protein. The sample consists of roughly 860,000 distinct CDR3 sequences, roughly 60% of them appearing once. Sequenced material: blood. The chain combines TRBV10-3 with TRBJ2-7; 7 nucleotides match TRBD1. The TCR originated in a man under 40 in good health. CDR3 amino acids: CAISSRDSSSTSYEQYF. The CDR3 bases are TGTGCCATCAGTTCCCGGGACAGCTCCTCAACTTCCTACGAGCAGTACTTC.